A selection of T cell receptor beta chains follows, all from one sample in a study of PD-1 blockade in classical Hodgkin lymphoma. The repertoire was sequenced with immunoSEQ multiplex PCR; TCRdb's copy has only in-frame clones and lacks some. The sample contains approximately 6,300 clones, about four fifths of which appear only once. The specimen comprised CD4+ T cells from blood, sampled at baseline. These TCRs come from a human donor with classical Hodgkin lymphoma. Each CDR3 is given with its conserved first and last residue.

CDR3 protein | V gene
CASSPGTGAYGYTF | TRBV7-2
CASTRAQSSGNTIYF | TRBV19
CASSYGAGGTGNTIYF | TRBV6-5
CASSDRVNNEQFF | TRBV10-1
CASSVGAGAEEQYF | TRBV9
CASSPRLAGVDTQYF | TRBV4-3
CASSSSRTSGLGEQYF | TRBV6-5
CAISPGNEQFF | TRBV10-3
CASSQCGTEKETQYF | TRBV23-1
CASSPTPTYGYTF | TRBV14
CAWADRGSDTQYF | TRBV30
CARGGPADTQYF | TRBV2
CASSGGTGKYGYTF | TRBV28
CASSPPTQYQETQYF | TRBV18
CASSQDPGGMGNSPLHF | TRBV4-1
CASSQEVWSYEQYF | TRBV14
CASSSTGSEKLFF | TRBV7-2
CATTGAYEQYF | TRBV6-5
CASSTGGLEKLFF | TRBV19
CASSVGGALQETQYF | TRBV9
CASSQGYGGYTF | TRBV4-3
CASRVAGSLSGDGYTF | TRBV19
CASSVEQGVNTGELFF | TRBV9
CASTPRGRWMNSGANVLTF | TRBV5-1
CASSPGPSSVRSELFF | TRBV4-3
CAWSGRDRPQNTGELFF | TRBV30
CASRLGQGGEKLFF | TRBV28
CASSQLPGSVTDTQYF | TRBV4-1
CASSPWGSSYEQYF | TRBV4-3
CASSLGRWADTQYF | TRBV7-2
CASSLQVSSYNEQFF | TRBV28
CASIGRGSYGYTF | TRBV7-9
CASSSQGATNEKLFF | TRBV7-2
CASSLKLLAGGPSLF | TRBV7-2
CASSSDRGGGNSPLHF | TRBV7-9
CASRDYQETQYF | TRBV19
CASSPLGAGTGELFF | TRBV5-1
CASRAYWGQAQPQHF | TRBV7-3
CASSLLADTQYF | TRBV7-8
CASSLPGTGDMNTEAFF | TRBV5-6
CASSLIGTGIGYTF | TRBV11-2
CASSLGQRAGNHEQYF | TRBV7-2
CASSKQGVGNQPQHF | TRBV2
CASSSYEQYF | TRBV2
CASNPFRVPYNSPLHF | TRBV10-1